The clone carrying this T cell receptor (beta chain) came up once. These data come from a study of blood T cell repertoires in COVID-19. Germline V gene sequence: CDR1 MGHRA, CDR2 YSYEKL. The CDR3 loop spans 15 amino acids. Trimming took 0 bases from V and 7 from J, leaving 13 bases between them. The method was immunoSEQ multiplex PCR; TCRdb's version includes in-frame clones alone and lacks a portion of them. This table has around 170,000 clones, 88% appearing once. This sequence joins TRBV4-1 and TRBJ1-5; a possible D gene is TRBD1 (5 bases). Sequencing was done on a sample of peripheral blood. This clonotype originated in a man in his sixties with acute or convalescent COVID-19. CDR3 sequence (DNA): TGCGCCAGCAGCCAAGATCTGGGGGGTGGGCAGCCCCAGCATTTT. Encoded protein: CASSQDLGGGQPQHF.